This TCR beta chain was observed in a study of Graves' ophthalmopathy and Graves' hyperthyroidism. Regarding the study as a whole: Most thyroid clonotypes with frequency above 0.001 were detected in blood too.

Germline loops: CDR1 MNHEY, CDR2 SVGAGI. V was pared by 2 bases and J by 4 bases, with 12 bases between. There are 15 residues in the CDR3. Amplified TCR beta CDR3 regions were obtained using RNA transcripts as template. In the first round, RT-PCR was carried out with HTBI primers, and a multiplex PCR formed the second round. TCRdb called the multiplex PCR reads again in MiXCR, with one record for every CDR3 protein. The sample shows 400,000 or so distinct CDR3 sequences, about a sixth of them seen only once. This clonotype has a count of ten or more. Its antigen is not known. The sequence came from an adult woman with stable Graves' hyperthyroidism. The V and J genes are TRBV6-5 and TRBJ1-3; D uncertain. The source material was peripheral blood. Written as DNA, the CDR3 is TGTGCCAGCAGTTACACGCGGTCGGGAGGAAACACCATATATTTT. Translating it yields CASSYTRSGGNTIYF.